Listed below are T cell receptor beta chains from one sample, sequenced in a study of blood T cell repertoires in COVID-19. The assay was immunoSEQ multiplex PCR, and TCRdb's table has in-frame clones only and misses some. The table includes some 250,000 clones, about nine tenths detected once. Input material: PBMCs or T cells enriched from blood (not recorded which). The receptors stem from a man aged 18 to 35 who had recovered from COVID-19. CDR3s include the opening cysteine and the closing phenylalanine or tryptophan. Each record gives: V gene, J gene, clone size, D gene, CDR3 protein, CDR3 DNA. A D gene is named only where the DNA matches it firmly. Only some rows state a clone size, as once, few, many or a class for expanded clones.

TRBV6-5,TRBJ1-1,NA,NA,CASSYSGSETEAFF,TGTGCCAGCAGTTACTCGGGGAGTGAGACTGAAGCTTTCTTT
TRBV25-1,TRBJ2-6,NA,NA,CASSLGGDTWANVLTF,TGTGCCAGCTCCTTAGGGGGGGACACTTGGGCCAACGTCCTGACTTTC
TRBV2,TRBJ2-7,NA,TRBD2,CASREGLAGSYEQYF,TGTGCCAGCAGGGAAGGGCTAGCGGGGTCCTACGAGCAGTACTTC
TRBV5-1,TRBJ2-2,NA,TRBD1,CASSSVAGTANTGELFF,TGCGCCAGCAGCTCAGTGGCCGGGACAGCGAACACCGGGGAGCTGTTTTTT
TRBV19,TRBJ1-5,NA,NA,CASTDSISNQPQHF,TGTGCCAGTACCGACAGCATTAGCAATCAGCCCCAGCATTTT
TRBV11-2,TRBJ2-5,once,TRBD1,CASSPGTEETQYF,TGTGCCAGCAGCCCCGGGACAGAAGAGACCCAGTACTTC
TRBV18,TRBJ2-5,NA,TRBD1,CASSPPGQGETQYF,TGTGCCAGCTCACCACCGGGACAGGGAGAGACCCAGTACTTC
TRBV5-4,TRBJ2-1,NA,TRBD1,CASSLTGQGSNEQFF,TGTGCCAGCAGCTTGACTGGACAGGGGAGTAATGAGCAGTTCTTC
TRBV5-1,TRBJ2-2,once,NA,CASSLSGETGELFF,TGCGCCAGCAGCTTGTCCGGGGAGACCGGGGAGCTGTTTTTT
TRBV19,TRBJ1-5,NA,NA,CASKRVGQPQHF,TGTGCCAGTAAGAGGGTTGGTCAGCCCCAGCATTTT
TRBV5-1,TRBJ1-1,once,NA,CASSPGGMNTEAFF,TGCGCCAGCAGCCCCGGGGGGATGAACACTGAAGCTTTCTTT
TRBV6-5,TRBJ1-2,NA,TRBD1,CASSYSRVGGDGYTF,TGTGCCAGCAGTTACTCGAGAGTAGGGGGCGACGGCTACACCTTC
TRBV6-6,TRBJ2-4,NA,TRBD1,CASSPDRGLLAKNIQYF,TGTGCCAGCAGTCCTGACAGGGGTCTGCTAGCCAAAAACATTCAGTACTTC
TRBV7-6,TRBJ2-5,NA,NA,CASSPPRPRETQYF,TGTGCCAGCAGCCCCCCTAGACCTAGGGAGACCCAGTACTTC
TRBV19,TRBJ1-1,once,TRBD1,CASSIIQGTTEAFF,TGTGCCAGTAGTATCATACAGGGGACCACTGAAGCTTTCTTT
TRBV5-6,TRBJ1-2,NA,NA,CASSLFLYGYTF,TGTGCCAGCAGCTTGTTCCTCTATGGCTACACCTTC
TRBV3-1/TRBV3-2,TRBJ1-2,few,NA,CASSQEWSTGRYGYTF,TGTGCCAGCAGCCAAGAATGGTCGACAGGACGCTATGGCTACACCTTC
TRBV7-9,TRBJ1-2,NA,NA,CASSGVPGQGHGYTF,TGTGCCAGCAGCGGCGTTCCAGGACAAGGACATGGCTACACCTTC
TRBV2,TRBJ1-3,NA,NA,CASSEAQGSRNTIYF,TGTGCCAGCAGTGAAGCGCAGGGGAGCCGAAACACCATATATTTT
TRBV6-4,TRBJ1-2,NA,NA,CASSEVALPGDTLSYGYTF,TGTGCCAGCAGTGAGGTTGCTCTTCCAGGGGACACCCTCAGCTATGGCTACACCTTC
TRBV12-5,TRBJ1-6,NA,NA,CASGLEFNYPASNSPLHF,TGTGCTAGTGGCCTGGAATTTAATTATCCAGCGAGTAATTCACCCCTCCACTTT
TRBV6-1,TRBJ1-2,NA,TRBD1,CASSETGGGGYTF,TGTGCCAGCAGTGAAACAGGGGGCGGCGGCTACACCTTC
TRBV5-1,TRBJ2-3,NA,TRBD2,CASSPGDAWAGGSPDTQYF,TGCGCCAGCAGCCCTGGCGATGCGTGGGCGGGGGGCTCCCCAGATACGCAGTATTTT
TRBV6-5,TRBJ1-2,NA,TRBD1,CATRPTGRDYGYTF,TGTGCCACCCGACCGACAGGGCGGGACTATGGCTACACCTTC
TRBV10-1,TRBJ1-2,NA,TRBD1,CASSGSGQGFSPYGYTF,TGCGCCAGCAGTGGCTCGGGACAGGGGTTTTCCCCTTATGGCTACACCTTC